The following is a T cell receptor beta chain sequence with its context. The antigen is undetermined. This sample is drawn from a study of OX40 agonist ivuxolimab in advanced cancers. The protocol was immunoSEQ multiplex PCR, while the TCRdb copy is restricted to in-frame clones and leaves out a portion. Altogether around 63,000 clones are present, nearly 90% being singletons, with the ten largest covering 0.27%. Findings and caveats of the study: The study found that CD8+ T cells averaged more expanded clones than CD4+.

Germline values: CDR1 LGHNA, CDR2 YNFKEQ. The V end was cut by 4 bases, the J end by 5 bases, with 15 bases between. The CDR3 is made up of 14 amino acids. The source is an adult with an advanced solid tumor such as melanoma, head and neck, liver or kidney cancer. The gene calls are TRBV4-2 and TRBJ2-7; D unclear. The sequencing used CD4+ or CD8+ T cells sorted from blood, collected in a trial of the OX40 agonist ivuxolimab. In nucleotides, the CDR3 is TGTGCCAGCAGCCTGGGAAATCCGTTGGACGAGCAGTACTTC. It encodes CASSLGNPLDEQYF.